The clone carrying this T cell receptor beta chain was observed once. Its antigen is as yet unknown. Only in-frame clones appear in the TCRdb table, and some are missing; sequencing was by immunoSEQ multiplex PCR. The table shows 2 million to 2.5 million clones, with around 95% occurring only once. This sample was included in a study of shared clonotypes between healthy human individuals. Study at large: Used for every donor were three CD4 naive, three CD4 memory, two CD8 naive and one CD8 memory plate.

Study-wide results and caveats: Incomplete sequencing of sorted subsets was indicated by rarefaction despite large depth. Estimated richness values were generally larger in naive subsets than in memory subsets. Non-shared clonotypes showed lower generation probabilities than clonotypes common to all four donors.

Sequences were obtained from naive CD4+ T cells sorted from blood. Indicated subset: CD45RA+ positively selected. This sequence was found in a man between 18 and 29 years old in good health.

The CDR3 region is CASSQESRLAANTGELFF. The CDR3 DNA is TGCGCCAGCAGCCAAGAATCGAGACTAGCGGCCAACACCGGGGAGCTGTTTTTT. The V and J genes are TRBV4-1 and TRBJ2-2; 9 bases map to TRBD2. This CDR3 is built from 18 residues. Germline CDR1 is MGHRA and CDR2 is YSYEKL. Trimming cost V 0 bases and J 2 bases; bases outside gene matches: 7.